Listed below are T cell receptor beta chains from one sample, sequenced in a study of CXCR3-negative and CXCR3-positive naive CD8 T cells. TCRdb re-called the 5' RACE reads, yielding one record per CDR3 amino acid sequence without DNA. This table lists 35,000 to 40,000 distinct CDR3 sequences. Sequenced input: memory CD8+ T cells from blood. These receptors were obtained from a human donor in good health. Some clones in this sample may be carry-over from other donors' samples. Each CDR3 is given with its conserved first and last residue. The order of the fields is J gene, V gene, CDR3 protein.

j_call: TRBJ1-2
v_call: TRBV29-1
cdr3_aa: CSVDGTLYGYTF

j_call: TRBJ2-2
v_call: TRBV11-2
cdr3_aa: CASSWDSSYTGELFF

j_call: TRBJ2-5
v_call: TRBV6-2/TRBV6-3
cdr3_aa: CASSYGGDQETQYF

j_call: TRBJ1-3
v_call: TRBV7-8
cdr3_aa: CASSHLTGAGNTIYF

j_call: TRBJ2-3
v_call: TRBV10-3
cdr3_aa: CAISEGASGPPADTQYF

j_call: TRBJ2-5
v_call: TRBV2
cdr3_aa: CASSTSGGSGGAGWYF

j_call: TRBJ2-1
v_call: TRBV3-1
cdr3_aa: CASSPRPLAGGPSSYNEQFF

j_call: TRBJ2-1
v_call: TRBV29-1
cdr3_aa: CSVRDEIPRPSNEQFF

j_call: TRBJ1-2
v_call: TRBV5-1
cdr3_aa: CASSLPRDPDGYTF

j_call: TRBJ2-2
v_call: TRBV29-1
cdr3_aa: CSVDWEGANGELFF

j_call: TRBJ2-7
v_call: TRBV27
cdr3_aa: CASSLMGGIYEQYF

j_call: TRBJ1-1
v_call: TRBV7-6
cdr3_aa: CASSLGFGGPGPRTEAFF

j_call: TRBJ2-3
v_call: TRBV28
cdr3_aa: CASSFGGATDTQYF

j_call: TRBJ2-7
v_call: TRBV7-8
cdr3_aa: CASSFQGTGFLSEQYF

j_call: TRBJ2-3
v_call: TRBV28
cdr3_aa: CASSRPGPADTQYF

j_call: TRBJ2-7
v_call: TRBV29-1
cdr3_aa: CSIRDGAYEQYF

j_call: TRBJ2-7
v_call: TRBV7-6
cdr3_aa: CASSLESSYEQYF

j_call: TRBJ2-7
v_call: TRBV19
cdr3_aa: CASSIRGFSYEQYF

j_call: TRBJ2-4
v_call: TRBV21-1
cdr3_aa: CASSKVWGVSKNIQYF

j_call: TRBJ2-3
v_call: TRBV7-2
cdr3_aa: CASGVPGSDADTQYF

j_call: TRBJ2-1
v_call: TRBV28
cdr3_aa: CASSQGVDEQFF

j_call: TRBJ1-1
v_call: TRBV12-3/TRBV12-4
cdr3_aa: CASSLTANTEAFF

j_call: TRBJ2-6
v_call: TRBV5-1
cdr3_aa: CASSLFSGSTGANVLTF

j_call: TRBJ2-7
v_call: TRBV29-1
cdr3_aa: CSGRTIRGEQYF

j_call: TRBJ2-1
v_call: TRBV12-3/TRBV12-4
cdr3_aa: CASTEGAGGAYNEQFF

j_call: TRBJ1-2
v_call: TRBV12-3/TRBV12-4
cdr3_aa: CASSFQGNYGYTF

j_call: TRBJ2-7
v_call: TRBV6-6
cdr3_aa: CASSYMAGASYEQYF

j_call: TRBJ2-2
v_call: TRBV21-1
cdr3_aa: CASSEPDTGELFF

j_call: TRBJ2-5
v_call: TRBV7-9
cdr3_aa: CASSWDQETQYF

j_call: TRBJ2-5
v_call: TRBV5-4
cdr3_aa: CASSIDGGQETQYF

j_call: TRBJ2-5
v_call: TRBV9
cdr3_aa: CASSKGTAQETQYF

j_call: TRBJ2-2
v_call: TRBV6-2/TRBV6-3
cdr3_aa: CASSHGDRGLAGELFF

j_call: TRBJ2-2
v_call: TRBV27
cdr3_aa: CASQEDRGNTGELFF

j_call: TRBJ1-6
v_call: TRBV21-1
cdr3_aa: CASSKAPGHHYNSPLHF

j_call: TRBJ2-3
v_call: TRBV6-6
cdr3_aa: CASSYSTGPKGDTQYF

j_call: TRBJ2-2
v_call: TRBV15
cdr3_aa: CATSRGIQTGAPGELFF

j_call: TRBJ1-2
v_call: TRBV6-2/TRBV6-3
cdr3_aa: CASSYSTGKIYGYTF

j_call: TRBJ2-3
v_call: TRBV28
cdr3_aa: CASTLAGGVSTDTQYF

j_call: TRBJ2-3
v_call: TRBV7-3
cdr3_aa: CASSPYSTDTQYF

j_call: TRBJ2-7
v_call: TRBV29-1
cdr3_aa: CSAETGENYEQYF

j_call: TRBJ2-1
v_call: TRBV6-5
cdr3_aa: CASSLQGANEQFF

j_call: TRBJ1-2
v_call: TRBV14
cdr3_aa: CASSQEFAGGHYGYTF

j_call: TRBJ2-7
v_call: TRBV12-3/TRBV12-4
cdr3_aa: CASSFTSGSDEQYF

j_call: TRBJ2-7
v_call: TRBV7-9
cdr3_aa: CASSHFGSYEQYF

j_call: TRBJ2-7
v_call: TRBV9
cdr3_aa: CASSVDARTLPEQYF

j_call: TRBJ2-1
v_call: TRBV7-9
cdr3_aa: CASSLVTSNEQFF

j_call: TRBJ2-7
v_call: TRBV5-5
cdr3_aa: CASSHGLAVRSTYEQYF

j_call: TRBJ1-2
v_call: TRBV11-2
cdr3_aa: CASSPPGTANYGYTF

j_call: TRBJ1-3
v_call: TRBV29-1
cdr3_aa: CSVEGTGVGNTIYF

j_call: TRBJ2-1
v_call: TRBV19
cdr3_aa: CASSLAGLYHEQFF

j_call: TRBJ2-7
v_call: TRBV5-1
cdr3_aa: CASSLDRARTYEQYF

j_call: TRBJ2-7
v_call: TRBV7-2
cdr3_aa: CASSLWDGYEQYF

j_call: TRBJ2-3
v_call: TRBV27
cdr3_aa: CASSLTSGTSEYF

j_call: TRBJ2-7
v_call: TRBV29-1
cdr3_aa: CSVEGITGVPSYEQYF

j_call: TRBJ2-1
v_call: TRBV5-5
cdr3_aa: CASSSTGEYEQFF

j_call: TRBJ2-7
v_call: TRBV6-2/TRBV6-3
cdr3_aa: CASSYGQGTYEQYF

j_call: TRBJ2-1
v_call: TRBV7-8
cdr3_aa: CASSLYSNEQFF

j_call: TRBJ2-2
v_call: TRBV6-2/TRBV6-3
cdr3_aa: CASSSRDRVSGELFF